The 3 T cell receptor beta chains below were found in one sample sequenced in a study of OX40 agonist ivuxolimab in advanced cancers. Clones were read by immunoSEQ multiplex PCR, and TCRdb kept only the in-frame ones, dropping some. This table holds about 59,000 clones, over 70% found once. Sequences were derived from CD4+ or CD8+ T cells sorted from blood, sampled in a trial of the OX40 agonist ivuxolimab. The receptors shown here come from an adult with an advanced solid tumor such as melanoma, head and neck, liver or kidney cancer.

This clone has only one observation. V and J are TRBV5-4 and TRBJ2-1, with TRBD1 as a possible D gene (5 bases). CDR3 length: 15 amino acids. V gave up 3 bases and J gave up 9 bases, with 19 bases separating them. Germline CDR1 SGHNT, CDR2 YYREEE (reference sequence). CDR3 sequence: CASSWGQGAVGEQFF. In DNA form, the CDR3 reads TGTGCCAGCAGCTGGGGCCAGGGCGCGGTAGGTGAGCAGTTCTTC. Combining the CDR3 with reference TRBV5-4 and TRBJ2-1 gives the whole variable domain ETGVTQSPTHLIKTRGQQVTLRCSSQSGHNTVSWYQQALGQGPQFIFQYYREEENGRGNFPPRFSGLQFPNYSSELNVNALELDDSALYLCASSWGQGAVGEQFFGPGTRLTVL.

V and J are TRBV10-3 and TRBJ1-2; D call uncertain. Trimming pared 0 bases from V and 2 bases from J, leaving 7 bases between. Germline V gene lookup returns CDR1 ENHRY and CDR2 SYGVKD. The CDR3 consists of 14 residues. CDR3 amino acids: CAISESVENYGYTF. CDR3 in DNA: TGTGCCATCAGTGAGTCGGTGGAAAACTATGGCTACACCTTC.

The V gene is TRBV5-6, the J gene TRBJ1-5, with a weak D call TRBD1 (5 bases). CDR3 length equals 15 residues. Trimming stripped 1 base from V and 7 bases from J, with 15 bases between. CDR1 is SGHDT, CDR2 YYEEEE, per germline. The CDR3 region has the DNA TGTGCCAGCAGCTTGTTCCCAGGGTGGGGGCAGCCCCAGCATTTT. Amino acids: CASSLFPGWGQPQHF. Drawing the rest from reference TRBV5-6 and TRBJ1-5, the complete variable domain is DAGVTQSPTHLIKTRGQQVTLRCSPKSGHDTVSWYQQALGQGPQFIFQYYEEEERQRGNFPDRFSGHQFPNYSSELNVNALLLGDSALYLCASSLFPGWGQPQHFGDGTRLSIL.